This T cell receptor beta chain was identified during a study of T cell changes during pregnancy in multiple sclerosis. CDR1 and CDR2 (germline): SNHLY, FYNNEI. Deletions cut 3 bases from V and 4 bases from J, with 12 bases between. CDR3 length: 15 residues. The repertoire was sequenced with immunoSEQ multiplex PCR; TCRdb's copy has only in-frame clones and lacks some. The sample carries around 61,000 clones, around 91% recorded once. J is TRBJ2-2 and V is TRBV2; D is possibly TRBD1 (5 bases). The source was peripheral blood, collected in the third trimester of pregnancy. The TCR sequence derives from a female donor in good health, enrolled as a control in a pregnancy study. The CDR3 protein is CASSETQGSTGELFF. CDR3 DNA sequence: TGTGCCAGCAGTGAGACCCAGGGTAGCACCGGGGAGCTGTTTTTT.